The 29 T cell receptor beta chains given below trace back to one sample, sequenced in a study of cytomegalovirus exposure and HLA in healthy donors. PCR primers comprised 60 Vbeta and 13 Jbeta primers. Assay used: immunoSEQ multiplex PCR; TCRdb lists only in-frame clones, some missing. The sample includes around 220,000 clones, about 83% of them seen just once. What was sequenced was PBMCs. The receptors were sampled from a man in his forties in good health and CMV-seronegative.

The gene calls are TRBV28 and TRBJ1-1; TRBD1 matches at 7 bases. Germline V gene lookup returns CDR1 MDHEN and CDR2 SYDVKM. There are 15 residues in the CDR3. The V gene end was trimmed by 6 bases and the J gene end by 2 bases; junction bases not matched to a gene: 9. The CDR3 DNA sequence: TGTGCCAGCAGCACAGACCGGGACAGTAACACTGAAGCTTTCTTT. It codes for CASSTDRDSNTEAFF. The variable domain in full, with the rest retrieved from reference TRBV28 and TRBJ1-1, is DVKVTQSSRYLVKRTGEKVFLECVQDMDHENMFWYRQDPGLGLRLIYFSYDVKMKEKGDIPEGYSVSREKKERFSLILESASTNQTSMYLCASSTDRDSNTEAFFGQGTRLTVV.

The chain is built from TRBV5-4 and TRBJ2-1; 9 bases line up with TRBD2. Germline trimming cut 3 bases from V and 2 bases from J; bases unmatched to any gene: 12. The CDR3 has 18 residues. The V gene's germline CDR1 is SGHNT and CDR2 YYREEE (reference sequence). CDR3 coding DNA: TGTGCCAGCAGCTGGCCCCAGGGAGCGGGAGGAACCTACAATGAGCAGTTCTTC. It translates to CASSWPQGAGGTYNEQFF.

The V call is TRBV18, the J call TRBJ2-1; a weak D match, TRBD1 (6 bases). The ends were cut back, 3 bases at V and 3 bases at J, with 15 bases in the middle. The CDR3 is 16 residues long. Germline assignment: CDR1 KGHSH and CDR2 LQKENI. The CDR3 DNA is TGTGCCAGCTCACCCGAGGACAGTCTATTCTACAATGAGCAGTTCTTC. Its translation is CASSPEDSLFYNEQFF.

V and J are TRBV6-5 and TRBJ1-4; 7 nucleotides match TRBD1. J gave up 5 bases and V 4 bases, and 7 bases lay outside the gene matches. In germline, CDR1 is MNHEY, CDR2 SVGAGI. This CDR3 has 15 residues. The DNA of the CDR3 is TGTGCCAGCAGTTTCCAGACAGGGACGAATGAAAAACTGTTTTTT. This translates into CASSFQTGTNEKLFF.

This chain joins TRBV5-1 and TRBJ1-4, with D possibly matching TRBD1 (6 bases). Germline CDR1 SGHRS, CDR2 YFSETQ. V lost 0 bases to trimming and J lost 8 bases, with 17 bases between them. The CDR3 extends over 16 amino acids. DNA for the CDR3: TGCGCCAGCAGCTTGGGGGTTAGGGGGGGCGGGGAAAAACTGTTTTTT. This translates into CASSLGVRGGGEKLFF.

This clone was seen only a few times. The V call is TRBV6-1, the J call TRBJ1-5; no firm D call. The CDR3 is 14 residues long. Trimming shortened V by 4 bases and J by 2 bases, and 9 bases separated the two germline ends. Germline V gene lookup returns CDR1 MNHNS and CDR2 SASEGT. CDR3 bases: TGTGCCAGCAGTGCCCGCCTAGGCAATCAGCCCCAGCATTTT. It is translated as CASSARLGNQPQHF.

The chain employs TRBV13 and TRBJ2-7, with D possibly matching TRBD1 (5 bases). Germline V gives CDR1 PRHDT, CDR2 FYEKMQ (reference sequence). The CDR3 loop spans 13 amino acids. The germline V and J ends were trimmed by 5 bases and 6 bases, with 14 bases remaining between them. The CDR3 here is CASSAGHPTEQYF. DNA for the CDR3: TGTGCCAGCAGCGCCGGACATCCGACCGAGCAGTACTTC.

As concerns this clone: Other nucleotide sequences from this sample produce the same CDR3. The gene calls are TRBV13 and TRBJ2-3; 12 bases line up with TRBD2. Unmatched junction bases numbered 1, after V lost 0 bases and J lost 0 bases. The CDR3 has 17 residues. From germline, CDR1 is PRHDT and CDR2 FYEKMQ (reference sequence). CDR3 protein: CASSLGLAGGSTDTQYF. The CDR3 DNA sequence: TGTGCCAGCAGCTTAGGACTAGCGGGGGGTAGCACAGATACGCAGTATTTT. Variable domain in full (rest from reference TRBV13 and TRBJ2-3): AAGVIQSPRHLIKEKRETATLKCYPIPRHDTVYWYQQGPGQDPQFLISFYEKMQSDKGSIPDRFSAQQFSDYHSELNMSSLELGDSALYFCASSLGLAGGSTDTQYFGPGTRLTVL.

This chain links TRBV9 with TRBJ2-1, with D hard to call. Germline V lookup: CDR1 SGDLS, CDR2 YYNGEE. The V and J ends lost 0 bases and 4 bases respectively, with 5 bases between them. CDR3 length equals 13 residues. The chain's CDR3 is CASSVDRYNEQFF. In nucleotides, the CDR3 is TGTGCCAGCAGCGTAGACAGATACAATGAGCAGTTCTTC.

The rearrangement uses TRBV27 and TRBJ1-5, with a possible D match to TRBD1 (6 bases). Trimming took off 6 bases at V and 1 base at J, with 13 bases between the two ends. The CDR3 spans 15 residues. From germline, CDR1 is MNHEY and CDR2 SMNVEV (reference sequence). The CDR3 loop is CASRGASGSNQPQHF. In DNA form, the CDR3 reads TGTGCCAGCAGGGGGGCCTCAGGGAGCAATCAGCCCCAGCATTTT.

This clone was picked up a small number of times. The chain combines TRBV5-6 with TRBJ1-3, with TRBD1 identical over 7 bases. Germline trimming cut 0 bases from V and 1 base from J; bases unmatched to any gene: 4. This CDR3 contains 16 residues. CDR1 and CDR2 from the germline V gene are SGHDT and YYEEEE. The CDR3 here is CASSLDRGGSGNTIYF. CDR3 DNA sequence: TGTGCCAGCAGCTTGGACAGGGGCGGGTCTGGAAACACCATATATTTT.

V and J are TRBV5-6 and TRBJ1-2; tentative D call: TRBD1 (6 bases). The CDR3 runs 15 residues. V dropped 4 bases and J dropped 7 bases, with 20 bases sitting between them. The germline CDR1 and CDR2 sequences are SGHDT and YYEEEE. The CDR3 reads CASSPNGGLGVGYTF. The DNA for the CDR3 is TGTGCCAGCAGCCCTAATGGGGGCTTGGGAGTTGGCTACACCTTC.

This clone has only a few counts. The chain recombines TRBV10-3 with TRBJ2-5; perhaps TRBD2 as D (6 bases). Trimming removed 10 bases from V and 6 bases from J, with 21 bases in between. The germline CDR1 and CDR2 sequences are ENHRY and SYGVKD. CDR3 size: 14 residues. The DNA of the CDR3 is TGTGCCACGGGAGCGGACGAGAGGAGGAAGACCCAGTACTTC. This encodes CATGADERRKTQYF.

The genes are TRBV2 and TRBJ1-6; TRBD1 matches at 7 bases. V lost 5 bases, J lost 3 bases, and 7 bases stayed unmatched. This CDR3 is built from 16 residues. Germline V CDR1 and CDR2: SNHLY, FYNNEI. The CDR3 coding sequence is TGTGCCAGCAGTTGGGAGACAGGGTACTATAATTCACCCCTCCACTTT. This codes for CASSWETGYYNSPLHF.

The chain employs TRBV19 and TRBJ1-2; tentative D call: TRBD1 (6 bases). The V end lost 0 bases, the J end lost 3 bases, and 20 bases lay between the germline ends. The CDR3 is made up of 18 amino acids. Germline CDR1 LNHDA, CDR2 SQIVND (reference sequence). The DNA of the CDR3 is TGTGCCAGTAGTATAGAGACCATTGGGTCTGGACAGTACTATGGCTACACCTTC. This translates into CASSIETIGSGQYYGYTF.

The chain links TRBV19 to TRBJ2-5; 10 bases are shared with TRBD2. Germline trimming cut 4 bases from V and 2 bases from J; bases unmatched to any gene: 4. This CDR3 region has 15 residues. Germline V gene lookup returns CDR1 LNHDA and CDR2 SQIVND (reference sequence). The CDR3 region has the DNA TGTGCCAGTAGTACCCGGACTAGCGGACAAGAGACCCAGTACTTC. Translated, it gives CASSTRTSGQETQYF.

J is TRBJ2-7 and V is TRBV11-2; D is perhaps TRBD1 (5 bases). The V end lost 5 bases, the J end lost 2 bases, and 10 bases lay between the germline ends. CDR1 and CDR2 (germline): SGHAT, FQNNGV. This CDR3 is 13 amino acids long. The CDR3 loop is CASSKDTTYEQYF. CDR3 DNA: TGTGCCAGCAGCAAGGACACCACCTACGAGCAGTACTTC.

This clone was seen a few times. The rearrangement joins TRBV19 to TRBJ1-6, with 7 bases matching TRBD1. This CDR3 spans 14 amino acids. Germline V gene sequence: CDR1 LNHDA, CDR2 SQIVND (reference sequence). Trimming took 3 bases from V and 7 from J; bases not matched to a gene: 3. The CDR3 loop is CASSIARGNSPLHF. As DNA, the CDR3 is TGTGCCAGTAGTATTGCCAGGGGGAATTCACCCCTCCACTTT.

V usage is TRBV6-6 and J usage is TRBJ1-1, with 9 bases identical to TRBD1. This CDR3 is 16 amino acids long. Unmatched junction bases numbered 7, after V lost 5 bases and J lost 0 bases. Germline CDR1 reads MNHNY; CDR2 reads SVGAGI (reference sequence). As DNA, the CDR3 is TGTGCCAGCAGTGGACAGGGGAGGAGGATGAACACTGAAGCTTTCTTT. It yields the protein CASSGQGRRMNTEAFF.

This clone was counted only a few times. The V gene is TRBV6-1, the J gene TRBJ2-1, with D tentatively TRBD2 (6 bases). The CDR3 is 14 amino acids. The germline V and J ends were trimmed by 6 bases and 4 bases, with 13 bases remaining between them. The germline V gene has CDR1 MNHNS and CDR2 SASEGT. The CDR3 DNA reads TGTGCCAGCAGGGAGACTGGAGGGTACAATGAGCAGTTCTTC. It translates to CASRETGGYNEQFF.

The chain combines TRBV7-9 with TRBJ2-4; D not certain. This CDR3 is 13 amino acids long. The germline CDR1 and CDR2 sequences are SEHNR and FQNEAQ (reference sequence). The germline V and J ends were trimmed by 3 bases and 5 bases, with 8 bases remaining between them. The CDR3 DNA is TGTGCCAGCAGCTTGATCGAGCAAAACATTCAGTACTTC. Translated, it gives CASSLIEQNIQYF.

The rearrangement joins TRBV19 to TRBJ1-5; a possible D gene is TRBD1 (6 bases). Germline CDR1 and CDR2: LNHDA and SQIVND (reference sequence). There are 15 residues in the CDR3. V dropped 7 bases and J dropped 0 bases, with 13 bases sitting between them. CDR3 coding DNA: TGTGCCAGTATACAGGGTGGGGGTAGCAATCAGCCCCAGCATTTT. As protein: CASIQGGGSNQPQHF. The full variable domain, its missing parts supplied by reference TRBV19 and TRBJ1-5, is DGGITQSPKYLFRKEGQNVTLSCEQNLNHDAMYWYRQDPGQGLRLIYYSQIVNDFQKGDIAEGYSVSREKKESFPLTVTSAQKNPTAFYLCASIQGGGSNQPQHFGDGTRLSIL.

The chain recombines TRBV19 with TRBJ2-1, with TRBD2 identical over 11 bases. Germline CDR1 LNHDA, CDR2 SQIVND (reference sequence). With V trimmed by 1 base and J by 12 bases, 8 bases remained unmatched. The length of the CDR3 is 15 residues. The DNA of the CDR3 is TGTGCCAGTAGTATAGTAGGTAGCGGGAGGGCCGTGCAGTTCTTC. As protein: CASSIVGSGRAVQFF.

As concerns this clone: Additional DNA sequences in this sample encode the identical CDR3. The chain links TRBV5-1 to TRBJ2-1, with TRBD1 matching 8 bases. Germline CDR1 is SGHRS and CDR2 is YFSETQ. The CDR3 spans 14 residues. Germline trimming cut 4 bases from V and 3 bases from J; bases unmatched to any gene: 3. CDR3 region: CASSGDRLYNEQFF. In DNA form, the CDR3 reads TGCGCCAGCAGCGGGGACAGGCTCTACAATGAGCAGTTCTTC.

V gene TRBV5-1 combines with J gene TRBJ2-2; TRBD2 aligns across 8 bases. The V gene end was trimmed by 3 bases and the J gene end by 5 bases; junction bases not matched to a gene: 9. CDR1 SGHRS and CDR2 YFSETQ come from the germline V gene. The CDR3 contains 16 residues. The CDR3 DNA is TGCGCCAGCAGCTCCGTGGGGACTAGTAATACCGGGGAGCTGTTTTTT. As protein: CASSSVGTSNTGELFF.

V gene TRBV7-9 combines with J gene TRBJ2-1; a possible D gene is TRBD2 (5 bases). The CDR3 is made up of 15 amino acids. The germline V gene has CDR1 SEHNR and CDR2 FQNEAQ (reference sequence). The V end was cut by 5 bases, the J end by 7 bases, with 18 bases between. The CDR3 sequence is CASSPPGMLGNEQFF. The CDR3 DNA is TGTGCCAGCAGCCCCCCGGGGATGCTTGGTAATGAGCAGTTCTTC.

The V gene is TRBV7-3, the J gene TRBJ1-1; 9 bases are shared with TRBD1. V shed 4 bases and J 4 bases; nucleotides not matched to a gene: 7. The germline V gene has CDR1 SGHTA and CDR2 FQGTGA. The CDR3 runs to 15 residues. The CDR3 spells CASSSGQGSGTEAFF. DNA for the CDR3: TGTGCCAGCAGCTCAGGACAGGGGTCTGGCACTGAAGCTTTCTTT.

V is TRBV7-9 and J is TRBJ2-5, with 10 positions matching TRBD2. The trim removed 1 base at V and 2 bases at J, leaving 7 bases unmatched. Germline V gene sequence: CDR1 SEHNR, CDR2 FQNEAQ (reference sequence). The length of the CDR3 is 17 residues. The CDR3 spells CASSLGIGLAVQETQYF. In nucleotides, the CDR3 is TGTGCCAGCAGCTTAGGGATCGGACTAGCGGTACAAGAGACCCAGTACTTC.

CDR3 loop: CASSVSGEQFF. The CDR3 DNA reads TGTGCCAGTAGTGTATCGGGAGAGCAGTTCTTC. The chain joins TRBV19 to TRBJ2-1; D is perhaps TRBD2 (5 bases). CDR1 and CDR2 from the germline V gene are LNHDA and SQIVND (reference sequence). The CDR3 has 11 amino acids. Trimming shortened V by 5 bases and J by 10 bases, and 9 bases separated the two germline ends.